Following are 5 T cell receptor beta chains from one sample sequenced in a study of T-cell memory formation after mild COVID-19 (dated by TCRdb to the early 2020s). The library was generated by 5' RACE. The sequencer was an Illumina NovaSeq 6000. The public reads were reprocessed in TCRdb via fastp at Q25 and MiXCR, keeping in-frame beta chains. Each record represents a unique CDR3 protein, reported with the most common genes and DNA among its rows. The table for this sample lists approximately 350,000 distinct CDR3 sequences; 28% of them were counted only once. The biggest ten clones account for about 13% of the sample. Sequencing was performed on PBMCs or a T cell subset sorted from them (not recorded which). Every receptor here comes from an adult woman who had mild COVID-19 (a few samples of this study predate the infection). The sample titles of this study are shuffled in the database, so cell type and time point are left out; the donor was told from shared clones.

This clonotype was counted only a few times. The chain recombines TRBV4-1 with TRBJ2-1, with D possibly matching TRBD2 (7 bases). This CDR3 is 12 amino acids long. The V end was cut by 5 bases, the J end by 8 bases, with 10 bases between. CDR1 and CDR2 from the germline V gene are MGHRA and YSYEKL. DNA of the CDR3: TGCGCCAGCAGCGGGGGGGCCGATGAGCAGTTCTTC. Its translation is CASSGGADEQFF.

The chain uses TRBV7-2 and TRBJ2-1; 10 bases match TRBD2. CDR3 size: 18 residues. The junction had 14 bases not matched to a gene; V was cut back by 5 bases and J by 4 bases. CDR1 SGHTA and CDR2 FQGNSA come from the germline V gene. The CDR3 DNA reads TGTGCCAGCAGCCCCGGCGAGGGCGCTAGCGGGAGATACAATGAGCAGTTCTTC. This encodes CASSPGEGASGRYNEQFF.

This clonotype showed up just a few times. V usage is TRBV27 and J usage is TRBJ2-7; D may be TRBD1 (6 bases). V was shortened by 5 bases and J by 0 bases, with 14 bases between the two germline ends. The germline V gene encodes CDR1 MNHEY and CDR2 SMNVEV (reference sequence). This CDR3 has 15 amino acids. The CDR3 spells CASSTGNTVSYEQYF. The DNA for the CDR3 is TGTGCCAGCAGTACAGGGAATACGGTCTCCTACGAGCAGTACTTC.

V and J are TRBV29-1 and TRBJ2-7, with D possibly matching TRBD1 (6 bases). V lost 6 bases and J lost 3, with 18 bases in between. Germline V gene data show CDR1 as SQVTM and CDR2 as ANQGSEA. This CDR3 has 14 residues. CDR3 coding DNA: TGCAGCGTCGAGTCCAGGGGTGAGTTCTACGAGCAGTACTTC. It specifies CSVESRGEFYEQYF.

The chain links TRBV20-1 to TRBJ2-5; TRBD2 is a possible D gene (6 bases). Germline V gives CDR1 DFQATT, CDR2 SNEGSKA (reference sequence). The CDR3 consists of 13 residues. V was cut by 6 bases and J by 7 bases, with 18 bases left in between. The CDR3 nucleotides are TGCAGTGCGTCGGCTAGCCTGGGGGGGACCCAGTACTTC. Translated, it gives CSASASLGGTQYF.